This T cell receptor (beta chain) was recorded in a study of T-cell reconstitution after alpha-beta-depleted transplantation in children. For TCRbeta, the library was prepared with unique molecular identifiers. TCRdb used MiXCR to reprocess the PCR reads, holding one entry per CDR3 protein. The sample contains over 85,000 distinct CDR3 sequences, around 5.9% of which appear only once. Of note for this clonotype: No antigen is known for it.

The V gene's germline CDR1 is DFQATT and CDR2 SNEGSKA (reference sequence). The CDR3 totals 15 residues. The V and J ends lost 0 bases and 3 bases, in that order; junction bases with no gene match: 4. Study-wide findings and caveats: The study traced high day-60 TCRbeta diversity in some patients to surviving recipient T cells and thymic progenitors. A year had passed since transplant, and T-cell counts and diversity by then came mostly from newly produced T cells.

The sequence was collected from a female patient aged 2-9 years who had a stem cell transplant for Fanconi anemia, so the T cells may come from the graft donor. This specimen consisted of PBMCs, mostly from graft donor cells, obtained 60 days after TCRalphabeta/CD19-depleted stem cell transplant. The rearrangement uses TRBV20-1 and TRBJ1-1; TRBD1 aligns across 10 bases. CDR3 protein: CSARDRGQGYTEAFF. The CDR3 coding sequence is TGCAGTGCTAGAGACAGGGGACAGGGGTACACTGAAGCTTTCTTT.